This T cell receptor beta chain was identified in a study of T cell repertoires in cytomegalovirus infection. Study-level points and caveats: There were HLA-C-restricted CMV-specific TCR beta clonotypes dominating the ex vivo response.

One entry per CDR3 protein results from TCRdb running MiXCR on the reads. The sample lists about 220,000 distinct CDR3 sequences; less than 50% were seen once. Trimming took 4 bases from V and 5 from J; bases not matched to a gene: 9. Germline-derived CDR1 and CDR2 are SGHTA and FQGTGA. This CDR3 has 15 amino acids. This clonotype has a handful of counts. Antigen unknown. The chain has TRBV7-3 and TRBJ2-5, with TRBD1 identical over 8 bases. The specimen comprised CD8+ T cells from cultured PBMCs, sampled from culture after CMV antigen stimulation. The origin of this receptor is a human donor in good health (CMV status not recorded). Some clones in this sample may be carry-over from other donors' samples. CDR3 nucleotides: TGTGCCAGCAGCTCGGGGACAGGCCTTGGGGAGACCCAGTACTTC. Translation gives CASSSGTGLGETQYF.